The source of this T cell receptor beta chain is a study of T cells in Graves' hyperthyroidism and ophthalmopathy (dated by TCRdb to between 2017 and 2020). Broadly, across the study: Peripheral blood samples were taken at the time of initial diagnosis, prior to any treatment. To identify TCR V-J signatures that set the groups apart, the researchers used a discovery cohort of 100 patients, made up of 40 to 45 with Graves' ophthalmopathy and about 55 with stable Graves' hyperthyroidism. Prospective prediction of ophthalmopathy was tested in an independent validation cohort of under 20 hyperthyroidism patients and around 16 patients who later progressed to ophthalmopathy. The 100 discovery patients were divided at random into training and test sets in a 7:3 ratio. Thyroid tissue and blood T-cell repertoires from several Graves' hyperthyroidism patients were also compared in the study. After blood sampling, hyperthyroidism patients were treated with methimazole at a starting dose of 30 mg daily, and ophthalmopathy patients were treated with high-dose intravenous methylprednisolone. According to the paper, TCR Vbeta CDR3 sequencing was carried out on 135 peripheral blood samples, which came from under 50 ophthalmopathy, approximately 72 hyperthyroidism and about 17 progressor patients. Study-wide findings and limitations: Most expanded thyroid clonotypes (frequency above 0.001) were also detected in blood, a finding suggesting that blood repertoires may reflect thyroid immune responses. In cross-validation, a model built on a 13 V-J signature told ophthalmopathy apart from stable hyperthyroidism with 87.88% sensitivity and 81% to 82% specificity, and in testing the same model reached 80%/75%. In validation, the model predicted progression to ophthalmopathy a median of roughly 6.5 months before onset, with 70% to 71% sensitivity and 72.22% specificity. No statistical method was used to set the sample size in advance, and investigators knew the group allocation.

From V the trimming removes 7 bases and from J it removes 1 base, while the gene matches leave 5 bases of the junction unaccounted for. Including cysteine and phenylalanine, the CDR3 has 13 amino acids. Of the read, only the CDR3 DNA is kept; its 39 bases are in frame from base 1. CDR1 is given as SQVTM and CDR2 as ANQGSEA, both from the germline V gene. TCR beta CDR3 regions were amplified from RNA transcripts. A first-round RT-PCR of the TCR CDR3 used the HTBI primer set with the Qiagen OneStep RT-PCR kit. Libraries were constructed in a second round of multiplex PCR, after which size selection and purification were carried out. Paired-end sequencing of the libraries was performed with 100 bp reads on an Illumina HiSeq2000. Per the authors' processing: SOAPnuke was used to process the raw data, removing reads that contained adapters or uncalled bases, had a mean Phred below 15, or lacked an exact match to the constant primer or identifier. High-quality paired reads were merged using COPE v1.2.5, and each unique nucleotide sequence was defined as a clonotype. MiTCR v1.1 was used to align the clonotypes against IMGT TRBV, TRBD and TRBJ reference segments. The analysis included only V-J combinations with a frequency above 0.0001, which together covered around 99% of the repertoires. A TCS score was defined as the ratio between F50 (clonal expansion) and ExV (chaos), using BLOSUM62-based TCRdist between CDR3 peptides within each V-J. Welch's t-statistics and random forest reduced approximately 520 V-J features to 13, which were used in a naive Bayes classifier (R e1071). Using fastp at Q25 and MiXCR, TCRdb reprocessed the public reads and kept productive beta chains. Identical CDR3 proteins give one entry, which carries the most common genes and DNA. TCRdb's processing, not the authors' own work, is the source of the V and J calls. Present in this sample are about 340,000 distinct CDR3 sequences, around a fifth of which were seen just once. The top ten clones comprise 50% to 65% of the sample.

Stable Graves' hyperthyroidism was defined as the absence of progression to ophthalmopathy over 18 months of follow-up. Hyperthyroidism patients were newly diagnosed, had a disease duration of under 2 months, and were aged 18 to 65 years. Exclusion was applied to patients with uncontrolled infections, other autoimmune diseases, pregnancy or lactation. Clinical symptoms, serum thyroxine and TRAb, thyroid ultrasound, and orbital computed tomography formed the basis for the diagnoses. PBMCs were isolated from 10 ml of fresh peripheral blood by Ficoll-Paque density gradient centrifugation. Trizol reagent was used to extract total RNA, and RNA quality was then checked on an Agilent 2100 Bioanalyzer. This clonotype was counted ten times or more. Its antigen remains unidentified. Base qualities were left out, and no much larger clone turns up one base away.

This TCR was recovered from a woman between 45 and 60 years old with Graves' hyperthyroidism. Here the chain combines TRBV29-1 and TRBJ2-7, with TRBD1 identical over 9 junction bases. The sample taken for sequencing was blood. Read as DNA, the sequence is TGCAGCGCGGGACAGGGCCCTTCCTACGAGCAGTACTTC. The encoded protein is CSAGQGPSYEQYF.